This T cell receptor beta chain was documented in a study of T cell repertoires in cytomegalovirus infection (dated by TCRdb to about 2019). General notes on the study: Peptide stimulations targeted recently identified HLA-C-restricted CMV epitopes, whose presentation resists viral immunomodulation, together with well-studied HLA-B-restricted epitopes. Donor HLA type was relevant to the analysis, as public TCR beta signatures indicated carriage of CMV infection together with the matching HLA type.

This clonotype showed up just a few times. The specificity of this receptor is unknown. No base quality information exists; no much larger clone differs at one position. The treatment or condition label on this specimen signifies: in vitro stimulation with specific CMV peptide epitopes to enrich CMV-specific T cells. The sequencer was an Illumina HiSeq 1500. TCRdb reworked the public reads: Q25 trimming with fastp, MiXCR clone assembly, productive beta chains retained. Each entry merges the rows of one CDR3 protein and shows their most common DNA and genes. The sample table shows 40,000 to 55,000 distinct CDR3 sequences, and about a fifth are seen once. In total, the top ten clones hold about a quarter of the sample. Trimming takes 3 bases from V and 2 bases from J, and the germline ends sit 8 bases apart. The CDR1 and CDR2 encoded by the germline V gene (reference sequence) are MNHEY and SMNVEV. CDR3 length: 13 amino acids, cysteine to phenylalanine. Only the CDR3 portion is preserved as DNA: 39 bases, with reading frame beginning at the first base.

Overall study results and their limits: In both this cohort and an independent roughly 350-donor cohort, the cumulative frequency of public TCR beta family members distinguished carriers of CMV infection plus the relevant HLA type. The ex vivo response was dominated by HLA-C-restricted CMV-specific TCR beta clonotypes, which also provided the single most frequent clonotype in two of eight donors.

The source was CD8+ T cells from cultured PBMCs, collected from culture after CMV antigen stimulation. The sequence is built from TRBV27 and TRBJ2-7, with TRBD1 perhaps the D gene, on 5 matching bases. This TCR derives from a human donor in good health (CMV status not recorded). Some clones in this sample may be carry-over from other donors' samples. The sequence in DNA is TGTGCCAGCAGTTTTGTCAGGGCCTACGAGCAGTACTTC. This encodes CASSFVRAYEQYF.